The clone carrying this T cell receptor beta chain was counted at least ten times. Its cognate antigen is unknown. This sample stems from a study of T cells after yellow fever vaccination. Whole-study context: Preparation used SMART-Seq v4 Ultra Low Input for the low-cell-number fractions. Study findings and constraints: Sorted repertoires could include abundant contaminating clonotypes from bulk cells. Boosting was followed by the reappearance of most primary-vaccination clones (just under 98% CD4, around 86% CD8).

A universal primer site and UMIs were added as TCR cDNA was made by 5'RACE template switching. TCRdb processed the 5' RACE reads anew with MiXCR; each CDR3 protein has one entry. The sample yields roughly 350,000 distinct CDR3 sequences, approximately 4% seen once. Germline CDR1 is WNHNN and CDR2 is SYGVQD (reference sequence). The CDR3 is 15 amino acids. Trimming took 3 bases from V and 7 from J, leaving 15 bases between them. This chain uses TRBV10-1 with TRBJ2-2, with a possible D match to TRBD1 (5 bases). Sequencing was performed on PBMCs, taken 5 days after the yellow fever booster vaccination. The sequence derives from a man younger than 35 who received the YFV17D yellow fever vaccine. CDR3 coding DNA: TGCGCCAGCAGTGACTCAGGGATTGGTCACGGGGAGCTGTTTTTT. This translates into CASSDSGIGHGELFF.